Each of the 13 T cell receptor beta chains below was sequenced from the same sample in a study of blood T cell repertoires in COVID-19 (dated by TCRdb to the early 2020s). Libraries came from the immunoSEQ multiplex PCR assay. TCRdb provides this immuneACCESS table in a form limited to in-frame rearrangements. Some clones are lacking; in checked studies, under half of them reflect an unresolved V gene, and why the rest are absent is not known. The sample has about 370,000 clones on record, roughly nine tenths of them singletons. Less than 1.2% of the sample comes from the top ten. Sequencing was done on a sample of PBMCs or T cells enriched from blood (not recorded which). The receptors shown here come from a man younger than 35 who had recovered from COVID-19.

V is TRBV18 and J is TRBJ2-3; D is unclear. The CDR3 totals 16 residues. Germline CDR1 KGHSH, CDR2 LQKENI. V was shortened by 4 bases and J by 0 bases, with 14 bases between the two germline ends. CDR3 bases: TGTGCCAGCTCACAAGACCCCAGGTTTAGCACAGATACGCAGTATTTT. Its protein product is CASSQDPRFSTDTQYF.

V is TRBV13 and J is TRBJ1-6; D unresolved. The length of the CDR3 is 14 residues. Germline loops: CDR1 PRHDT, CDR2 FYEKMQ (reference sequence). V was trimmed by 4 bases and J by 10 bases, leaving 14 bases between them. The CDR3 DNA reads TGTGCCAGCAGCTCGGGTGGCCGAGGGTCACCCCTCCACTTT. Protein: CASSSGGRGSPLHF.

This sequence joins TRBV2 and TRBJ2-4; 10 bases match TRBD2. This CDR3 spans 18 amino acids. The V gene end was trimmed by 3 bases and the J gene end by 0 bases; junction bases not matched to a gene: 8. Germline V gene lookup returns CDR1 SNHLY and CDR2 FYNNEI. CDR3 region: CASSERTSGPLAKNIQYF. The CDR3 nucleotides read TGTGCCAGCAGTGAGAGGACTAGCGGACCTTTAGCCAAAAACATTCAGTACTTC.

The genes are TRBV5-1 and TRBJ2-7, with D tentatively TRBD2 (6 bases). Germline V gene sequence: CDR1 SGHRS, CDR2 YFSETQ. This CDR3 is built from 13 residues. V lost 5 bases and J lost 1, with 10 bases in between. The CDR3 nucleotides read TGCGCCAGCAGGTGGGGGGATTCCTACGAGCAGTACTTC. This gives the protein CASRWGDSYEQYF.

V is TRBV18 and J is TRBJ2-2; TRBD2 is a possible D gene (6 bases). From germline, CDR1 is KGHSH and CDR2 LQKENI. V lost 5 bases and J 1 base, leaving 8 bases between the germline ends. This CDR3 has 14 residues. CDR3 residues: CASSTGGNTGELFF. CDR3 nucleotides: TGTGCCAGCTCAACCGGGGGGAACACCGGGGAGCTGTTTTTT.

This clone showed up just a few times. The chain's CDR3 is CASILTGSGTEAFF. The CDR3 DNA sequence: TGTGCCAGCATCCTGACAGGCTCCGGCACTGAAGCTTTCTTT. The chain uses TRBV6-5 and TRBJ1-1; D possibly corresponds to TRBD1 (6 bases). The CDR3 is 14 amino acids. Germline V gene lookup returns CDR1 MNHEY and CDR2 SVGAGI. The V end lost 7 bases, the J end lost 4 bases, and 16 bases lay between the germline ends.

The V gene is TRBV7-2, the J gene TRBJ2-7; no clear D gene. Trimming removed 3 bases at V and 3 bases at J, with 3 bases between. Germline CDR1 SGHTA, CDR2 FQGNSA. This CDR3 spans 11 amino acids. The CDR3 region is CASSLRYEQYF. CDR3 nucleotide sequence: TGTGCCAGCAGCTTGCGCTACGAGCAGTACTTC.

The chain has TRBV6-5 and TRBJ2-1, with a tentative D call TRBD1 (5 bases). Trimming left V 2 bases short and J 2 bases short, with 10 bases between. CDR1 is MNHEY and CDR2 is SVGAGI in the germline V gene. The CDR3 covers 15 residues. Here the CDR3 DNA reads TGTGCCAGCAGTTACAGGGGCGGAGCCTACAATGAGCAGTTCTTC. Amino acid sequence: CASSYRGGAYNEQFF.

The chain combines TRBV19 with TRBJ1-5; the D gene is possibly TRBD1 (6 bases). Germline CDR1 LNHDA, CDR2 SQIVND (reference sequence). Between the trimmed V and J ends, which lost 3 bases and 4 bases, there was a span of 13 bases. The CDR3 is 15 amino acids. The CDR3 DNA reads as TGTGCCAGTAGTATTGCGGGGGCAGGGAATCAGCCCCAGCATTTT. Its protein is CASSIAGAGNQPQHF.

In regard to this clone: Relative to the germline gene, one junction end is altered; a read error may explain this. The J gene is TRBJ2-7, the V gene TRBV2, with TRBD2 matching over 13 bases. Germline lookup yields CDR1 SNHLY and CDR2 FYNNEI. The CDR3 is made up of 14 amino acids. CDR3 protein: CARSGLAGVYEQYF. As DNA, the CDR3 is TGTGCCAGAAGTGGACTAGCGGGAGTCTACGAGCAGTACTTC.

The chain uses TRBV18 and TRBJ2-5; D uncertain. The CDR3 loop spans 16 amino acids. The ends were cut back, 0 bases at V and 5 bases at J, with 16 bases in the middle. Germline V gene data show CDR1 as KGHSH and CDR2 as LQKENI. CDR3 in amino acids: CASSPPSLNLGETQYF. In nucleotides, the CDR3 is TGTGCCAGCTCACCACCGAGCCTAAACCTCGGGGAGACCCAGTACTTC.

This sequence joins TRBV6-2 or TRBV6-3 and TRBJ2-6, with D hard to call. This CDR3 is 13 amino acids long. CDR1 and CDR2 (germline): MNHEY, SVGEGT. The germline V and J ends were trimmed by 2 bases and 10 bases, with 9 bases remaining between them. The CDR3 DNA reads as TGTGCCAGCAGTTACCAAAAGCGAAACGTCCTGACTTTC. Protein: CASSYQKRNVLTF.

V gene TRBV5-5 combines with J gene TRBJ2-1, with a possible D match to TRBD2 (6 bases). Germline V gene sequence: CDR1 SGHKS, CDR2 YYEKEE (reference sequence). Trimming cost V 5 bases and J 7 bases, with 22 bases left between them. This CDR3 is 16 amino acids long. This CDR3 reads CASSYRRASYSNEQFF. In nucleotides, the CDR3 is TGTGCCAGCAGTTATCGGAGGGCCAGTTATTCAAATGAGCAGTTCTTC.